Detailed here is one T cell receptor beta chain. The target antigen is unknown. TCRdb reanalysed the 5' RACE reads using MiXCR and keeps one entry per CDR3 protein. The sample includes about 140,000 distinct CDR3 sequences, 7.7% seen only once; the top ten take roughly 0.76%. This sample is part of a study of T cells after yellow fever vaccination. CDR1 is LNHDA, CDR2 SQIVND, per germline (reference sequence). This CDR3 contains 18 residues. V shed 5 bases and J 6 bases; nucleotides not matched to a gene: 13. Findings and caveats of the study: Clones from primary vaccination mostly reappeared after the booster (around 96% CD4, approximately 91% CD8).

This rearrangement joins TRBV19 to TRBJ2-2; 12 bases map to TRBD2. This receptor was identified in a man aged 25 to 45 who received the YFV17D yellow fever vaccine. This specimen consisted of CD4+ T cells sorted from PBMCs, obtained 5 days after the yellow fever booster vaccination. DNA of the CDR3: TGTGCCAGTAGTTTTGGAGCTAGCGGGAGGGCCGGGGCCGGGGAGCTGTTTTTT. The encoded protein is CASSFGASGRAGAGELFF.